This TCR beta chain came from a study of ipilimumab plus nivolumab after autologous stem cell transplantation. At the level of the study: Both relapsed and primary refractory DLBCL were included.

Patients got ipilimumab 1 mg/kg beginning 14 to 28 days post-transplant. Patients received nivolumab 3 mg/kg at weeks 1, 4, 7, 10, then fortnightly to week 26. Measured with immunoSEQ multiplex PCR; TCRdb has only the in-frame clones, and not every one. The repertoire holds 20,000 to 25,000 clones, 70% to 80% seen once, with more than 15% in the top ten. Details on this clone: What it recognizes is unknown.

With V trimmed by 8 bases and J by 7 bases, 7 bases remained unmatched. The germline V gene has CDR1 MNHNS and CDR2 SASEGT. CDR3 length: 14 residues. The study, taken as a whole, reports: TCR repertoire, Treg phenotype and gut microbiota reportedly support more study of this approach.

The chain uses TRBV6-1 and TRBJ1-6; 8 bases line up with TRBD1. The receptor was isolated from a male donor with diffuse large B-cell lymphoma. Source: PBMCs, taken in a trial of ipilimumab plus nivolumab as post-transplant consolidation. The CDR3 sequence is CASAWTGQNSPLHF. In DNA form, the CDR3 reads TGTGCCAGCGCCTGGACAGGGCAAAATTCACCCCTCCACTTT.